This is a list of T cell receptor beta chains from one sample in a study of T cells in Graves' hyperthyroidism and ophthalmopathy. From the multiplex PCR reads, TCRdb called clonotypes with MiXCR, one entry per CDR3 protein. The repertoire holds approximately 490,000 distinct CDR3 sequences, with around a fifth as singletons. Sequencing was performed on blood. The receptors originated from a woman aged 70-85 years with Graves' ophthalmopathy. CDR3s include the opening cysteine and the closing phenylalanine or tryptophan. Fields, in order: J gene, clone size, V gene, CDR3 protein. Clone size is shown for a subset of rows, as once, few, many or a class of expanded clone.

J gene: TRBJ2-7; clone size: many; V gene: TRBV12-3/TRBV12-4; CDR3 protein: CASSLLVQGYEQYF
J gene: TRBJ2-5; clone size: many; V gene: TRBV2; CDR3 protein: CASRSGTSVETQYF
J gene: TRBJ2-2; clone size: -; V gene: TRBV5-6; CDR3 protein: CASSPQGWTGELFF
J gene: TRBJ1-2; clone size: few; V gene: TRBV29-1; CDR3 protein: CSARPGTGGNYGYTF
J gene: TRBJ1-1; clone size: -; V gene: TRBV20-1; CDR3 protein: CSAISMQSYSPIGNTEAFF
J gene: TRBJ2-1; clone size: -; V gene: TRBV5-1; CDR3 protein: CASSFLPSGRARWNEQFF
J gene: TRBJ1-4; clone size: many; V gene: TRBV12-3/TRBV12-4; CDR3 protein: CASSFSSGTNEKLFF
J gene: TRBJ1-1; clone size: once; V gene: TRBV5-1; CDR3 protein: CASSLGQTLNTEAFF
J gene: TRBJ1-2; clone size: once; V gene: TRBV7-2; CDR3 protein: CASTSSRYDYSF
J gene: TRBJ1-6; clone size: -; V gene: TRBV6-1; CDR3 protein: CASNPTGKSPLHF
J gene: TRBJ1-2; clone size: -; V gene: TRBV28; CDR3 protein: CATIRSGGYGYTF
J gene: TRBJ2-1; clone size: many; V gene: TRBV7-8; CDR3 protein: CASRAGTSNYEQFF
J gene: TRBJ1-2; clone size: -; V gene: TRBV5-1; CDR3 protein: CASSLDTGIYGYTF
J gene: TRBJ2-7; clone size: -; V gene: TRBV20-1; CDR3 protein: CSAPRLAGAYEQYF
J gene: TRBJ2-5; clone size: -; V gene: TRBV30; CDR3 protein: CAWSVRGRQKTQYF